This T cell receptor beta chain was captured by sequencing in a study of blood T cells in healthy people across ages. The overall study: T cells yielded about one barcoded beta molecule per two cells through template switching. Broader study findings: A greater number of naive CD4+ cells and higher diversity distinguished long-lived donors from aged donors.

Combining a sample-barcoded 5' primer with a J-beta primer mix, a second PCR ran for roughly 6 to 12 cycles. TCRdb called the 5' RACE reads again in MiXCR, with one record for every CDR3 protein. The table lists some 710,000 distinct CDR3 sequences, approximately 22% of them singletons. Drawn from each donor were 8.5 to 10 milliliters of peripheral blood. CDR3 length equals 14 residues. Deletions cut 1 base from V and 0 bases from J, with 7 bases between. The germline gives CDR1 SGHDN, CDR2 FVKESK. This clonotype was counted many times. Its antigen is currently unknown. V and J are TRBV14 and TRBJ2-7; D not certain. The sequenced sample consisted of blood. The receptor was isolated from a man between 70 and 80 years old in good health. CDR3 in amino acids: CASSQGLDSYEQYF. The CDR3 bases are TGTGCCAGCAGCCAAGGGTTAGACTCCTACGAGCAGTACTTC. The full variable domain, rest sourced from reference TRBV14 and TRBJ2-7, is EAGVTQFPSHSVIEKGQTVTLRCDPISGHDNLYWYRRVMGKEIKFLLHFVKESKQDESGMPNNRFLAERTGGTYSTLKVQPAELEDSGVYFCASSQGLDSYEQYFGPGTRLTVT.